This record covers a single T cell receptor (beta chain). Its antigen is unknown. Qualities for individual bases were not recorded, and no much larger clone is one base off. From the cysteine through the phenylalanine, the CDR3 covers 13 amino acids. Solely the CDR3 DNA is kept, with 39 bases framed from the first base. Per the germline V gene (reference sequence), SEHNR is the CDR1 and FQNEAQ is the CDR2. The V and J ends are trimmed by 5 bases and 7 bases, leaving 12 bases between them. The sample belongs to a study of T cell responses to AZD1222 COVID-19 vaccine listed by TCRdb under 2021. About the investigation overall: TCR sequencing was performed for approximately 240 trial participants, of whom roughly 200 were given two doses of AZD1222 and approximately 26 were given two doses of MenACWY control vaccine. Trial participants were enrolled by age into subgroups of 18-55, 56-69 and 70-plus years, and around 150, 28 and 57 TCR-sequenced participants, respectively, were included in these subgroups. Broad study findings and their caveats: Reportedly, almost half of the unique spike-specific TCRs recognized epitopes lying outside the regions that are mutated in the B.1.351 and B.1.1.7 variants. The 56-69-year group was small, and its depth increase did not reach significance, likely because of low power. Conclusions about previously exposed vaccinees are limited, since just 5 or 6 AZD1222 recipients were seropositive for SARS-CoV-2 at baseline. No day 14 peak-response samples were available, so repertoires were characterized only after the peak T cell response. Most participants were white British and females outnumbered males, and the authors suggested that clonal diversity may have been underestimated. Vaccine-associated CD4 TCRs spanned the whole spike protein, with dominant responses in regions 160-218 and 743-854. A significant rise in spike-specific TCR breadth and depth was observed after two AZD1222 doses relative to day 0 and relative to MenACWY recipients.

The CDR3 regions of human TCRbeta chains were subjected to immunosequencing. Regarding the original processing steps: TCRs in the repertoires were matched against a reference library of SARS-CoV-2-specific TCRs that had been generated with the MIRA antigen-specificity platform. Breadth was defined as the fraction of unique TCRs that were SARS-CoV-2-associated. Depth was defined as the fraction of total T cells that were SARS-CoV-2-associated. Using the MIRA data, each spike-specific TCR was mapped to the spike region that the TCR reacts to and placed in a CD4 or CD8 class. Log10-transformed breadth and depth values were compared by one-way ANOVA with Sidak's multiple comparisons tests. Not all clones reach the TCRdb copy of this immuneACCESS table, which keeps in-frame sequences only. Checked studies attribute under half of the gap to unresolved V genes and leave the rest unexplained. D and trimming were read from the DNA, whereas the V and J calls and clone size are those reported in that table. Across this sample there are 80,000 to 90,000 clones, with around 87% seen only once. Of the sample, 4.7% falls within the top ten clones.

The time point label, read with the paper, signifies: baseline before first vaccination. Taken with the paper, the label for treatment or condition translates to: meningococcal conjugate vaccine given as trial control. Vaccinee samples came from UK trials COV001 and COV002, including a single-blind randomized controlled phase 2/3 trial of AZD1222 (ChAdOx1 nCoV-19) in healthy adults. For TCRbeta chain sequencing, PBMC samples from trial participants were taken at day 0 and at day 28 after the second dose. Sequences were derived from peripheral blood, sampled on day 0 of MenACWY control vaccination. Recombination connected TRBV7-9 to TRBJ2-1, and the D gene may be TRBD2, 6 bases matching. The source is an adult in good health. CDR3 loop: CASSILSGNEQFF. The DNA sequence follows: TGTGCCAGCAGCATCCTAAGCGGGAATGAGCAGTTCTTC. Reference TRBV7-9 and TRBJ2-1 proteins supply the regions before and after the CDR3; the full variable domain is: DTGVSQNPRHKITKRGQNVTFRCDPISEHNRLYWYRQTLGQGPEFLTYFQNEAQLEKSRLLSDRFSAERPKGSFSTLEIQRTEQGDSAMYLCASSILSGNEQFFGPGTRLTVL.